This TCR beta chain was profiled in a study of blood T cell repertoires in COVID-19. Background on the study: The cDNA or gDNA used as material had been derived from T cells, B-cell-depleted T cells, or PBMCs.

Data came from immunoSEQ multiplex PCR; TCRdb stores just in-frame clones and leaves some out. This repertoire shows 150,000 to 200,000 clones, roughly 86% found once; its top ten account for more than 7.5%. CDR1 and CDR2 from the germline V gene are SGHDN and FVKESK. The CDR3 spans 15 residues. Trimming removed 2 bases from V and 8 bases from J; junction bases left unmatched: 11. Living in about 25 US areas, the participants were between about 18 and 100 years of age. Participants were placed into cohorts based on the clinical history they reported. Recovered participants had two consecutive negative NP/OP PCR tests, healthcare professional clearance, or symptom resolution.

The genes are TRBV14 and TRBJ1-2, with 7 bases matching TRBD1. The source of this sequence is a woman younger than 45 who had recovered from COVID-19. The sequenced material came from PBMCs or T cells enriched from blood (not recorded which). DNA of the CDR3: TGTGCCAGCAGCCAATTCGCGGGACAGCCTGGGGGCTACACCTTC. Protein product: CASSQFAGQPGGYTF.